This T cell receptor beta chain emerged from a study of cytomegalovirus exposure and HLA in healthy donors. General observations from the study: Rarity marked most TCR sequences, yet some public TCRs occurred in many donors. Researchers reportedly found TCR beta sequences accurately predicted most subjects' HLA-A and HLA-B alleles.

60 Vbeta and 13 Jbeta primers were used in PCR. The method was immunoSEQ multiplex PCR; TCRdb's version includes in-frame clones alone and lacks a portion of them. Found here are 150,000 to 200,000 clones, over 75% of them singletons; the top ten hold under 2%. Losses at the gene ends were 10 bases for V and 4 bases for J; bases not matched to a gene: 6. CDR1 and CDR2 from the germline V gene are MNHNS and SASEGT. This CDR3 comprises 15 residues. Points on this clone: Its target is unknown.

The rearrangement joins TRBV6-1 to TRBJ2-1; 14 nucleotides line up with TRBD2. This receptor was taken from a woman aged 18-29 years in good health and CMV-seronegative. What was sequenced was PBMCs. CDR3 sequence reads: CATVRLAGGYNEQFF. The CDR3, as DNA: TGTGCCACTGTACGACTAGCGGGAGGGTACAATGAGCAGTTCTTC.